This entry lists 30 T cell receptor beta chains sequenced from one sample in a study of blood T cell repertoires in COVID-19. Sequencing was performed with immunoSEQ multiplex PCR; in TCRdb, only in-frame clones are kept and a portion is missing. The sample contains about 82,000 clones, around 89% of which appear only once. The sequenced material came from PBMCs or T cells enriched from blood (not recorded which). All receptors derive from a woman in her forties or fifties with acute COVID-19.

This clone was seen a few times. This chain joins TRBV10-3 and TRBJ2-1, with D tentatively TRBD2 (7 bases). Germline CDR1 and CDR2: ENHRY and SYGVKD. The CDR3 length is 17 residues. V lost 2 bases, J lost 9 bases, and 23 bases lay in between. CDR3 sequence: CAISETTGGRQVGEQFF. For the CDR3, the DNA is TGTGCCATCAGTGAGACCACGGGCGGGAGACAGGTGGGTGAGCAGTTCTTC.

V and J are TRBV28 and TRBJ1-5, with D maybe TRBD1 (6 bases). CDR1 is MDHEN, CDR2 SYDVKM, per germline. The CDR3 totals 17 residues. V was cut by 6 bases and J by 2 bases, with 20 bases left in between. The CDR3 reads CASSENPRGTRNQPQHF. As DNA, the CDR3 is TGTGCCAGCAGCGAAAACCCCAGGGGTACCCGCAATCAGCCCCAGCATTTT.

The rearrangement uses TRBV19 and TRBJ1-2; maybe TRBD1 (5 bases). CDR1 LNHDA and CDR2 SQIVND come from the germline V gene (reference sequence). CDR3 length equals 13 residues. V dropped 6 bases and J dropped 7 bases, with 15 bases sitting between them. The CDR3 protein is CASRIRVDGGYTF. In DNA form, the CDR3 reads TGTGCCAGTAGGATCAGGGTTGACGGTGGCTACACCTTC.

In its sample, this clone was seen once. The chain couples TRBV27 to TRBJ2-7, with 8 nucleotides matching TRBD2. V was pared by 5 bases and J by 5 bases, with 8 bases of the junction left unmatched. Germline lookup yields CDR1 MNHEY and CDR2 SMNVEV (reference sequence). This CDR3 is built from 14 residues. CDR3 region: CASSLSGTSDEQYF. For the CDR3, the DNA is TGTGCCAGCAGTCTTTCCGGGACTAGTGACGAGCAGTACTTC.

CDR3 residues: CASSQSGASGRGEQFF. The CDR3 DNA sequence: TGTGCCAGCAGCCAGAGCGGTGCTAGCGGGAGAGGAGAGCAGTTCTTC. This chain links TRBV6-6 with TRBJ2-1, with 10 bases that match TRBD2. The trim removed 6 bases at V and 10 bases at J, leaving 15 bases unmatched. In germline, CDR1 is MNHNY, CDR2 SVGAGI (reference sequence). The CDR3 is 16 amino acids.

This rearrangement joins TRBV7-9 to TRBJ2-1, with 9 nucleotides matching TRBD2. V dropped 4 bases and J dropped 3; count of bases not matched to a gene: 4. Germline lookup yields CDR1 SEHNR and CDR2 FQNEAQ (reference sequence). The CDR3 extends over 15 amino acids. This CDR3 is CASSSEAGGYNEQFF. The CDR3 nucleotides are TGTGCCAGCAGCTCGGAAGCGGGGGGCTACAATGAGCAGTTCTTC. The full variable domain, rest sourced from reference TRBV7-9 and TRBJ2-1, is DTGVSQNPRHKITKRGQNVTFRCDPISEHNRLYWYRQTLGQGPEFLTYFQNEAQLEKSRLLSDRFSAERPKGSFSTLEIQRTEQGDSAMYLCASSSEAGGYNEQFFGPGTRLTVL.

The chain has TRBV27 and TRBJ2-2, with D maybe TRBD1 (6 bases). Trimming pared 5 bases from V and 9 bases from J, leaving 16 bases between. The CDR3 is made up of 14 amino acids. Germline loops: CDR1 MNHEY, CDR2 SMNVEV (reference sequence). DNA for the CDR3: TGTGCCAGCAGTAACAGGGAGAGTAGCCGGGAGCTGTTTTTT. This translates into CASSNRESSRELFF.

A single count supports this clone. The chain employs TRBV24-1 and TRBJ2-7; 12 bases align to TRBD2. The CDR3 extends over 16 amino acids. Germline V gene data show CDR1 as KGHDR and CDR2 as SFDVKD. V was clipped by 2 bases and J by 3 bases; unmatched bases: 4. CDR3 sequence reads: CATSDSTSGRVYEQYF. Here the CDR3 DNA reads TGTGCCACCAGTGATTCGACTAGCGGGAGAGTCTACGAGCAGTACTTC.

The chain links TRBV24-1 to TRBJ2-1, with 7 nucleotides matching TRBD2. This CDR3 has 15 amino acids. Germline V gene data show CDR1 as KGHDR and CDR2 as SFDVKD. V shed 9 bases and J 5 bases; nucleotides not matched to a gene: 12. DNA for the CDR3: TGTGCCACCTCTCCTTCTAGCGGAAATAACAATGAGCAGTTCTTC. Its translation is CATSPSSGNNNEQFF.

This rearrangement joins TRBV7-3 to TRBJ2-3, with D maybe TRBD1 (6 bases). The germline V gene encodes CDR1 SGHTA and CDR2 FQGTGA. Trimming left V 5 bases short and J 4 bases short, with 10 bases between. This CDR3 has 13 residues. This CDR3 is CASSQDSADTQYF. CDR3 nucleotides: TGTGCCAGCAGCCAGGACAGTGCAGATACGCAGTATTTT.

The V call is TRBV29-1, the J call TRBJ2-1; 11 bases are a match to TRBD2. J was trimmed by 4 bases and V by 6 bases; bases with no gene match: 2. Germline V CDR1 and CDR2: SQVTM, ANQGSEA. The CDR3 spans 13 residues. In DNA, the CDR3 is TGCAGCGTCTCTAGCGGGGGGTACAATGAGCAGTTCTTC. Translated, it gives CSVSSGGYNEQFF.

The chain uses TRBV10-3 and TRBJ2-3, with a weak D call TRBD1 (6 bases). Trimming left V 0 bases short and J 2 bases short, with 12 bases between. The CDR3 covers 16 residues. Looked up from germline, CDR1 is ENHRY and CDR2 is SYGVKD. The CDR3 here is CAISESIGTNTDTQYF. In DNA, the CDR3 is TGTGCCATCAGTGAGTCGATTGGGACAAACACAGATACGCAGTATTTT.

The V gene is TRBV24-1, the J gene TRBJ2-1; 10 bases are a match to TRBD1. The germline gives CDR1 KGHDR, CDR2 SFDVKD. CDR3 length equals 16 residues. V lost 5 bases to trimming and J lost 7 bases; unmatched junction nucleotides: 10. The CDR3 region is CATSGIAGTGVNEQFF. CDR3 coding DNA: TGTGCCACCAGTGGGATCGCCGGGACAGGGGTGAATGAGCAGTTCTTC.

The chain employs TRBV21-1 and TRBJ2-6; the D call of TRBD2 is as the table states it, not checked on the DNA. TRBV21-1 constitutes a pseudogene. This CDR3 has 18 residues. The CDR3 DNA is TGTGCCAGCAGCAAAGCTGGGCGGGAGGATACTGGGGCCAACGTCCTGACTTTC. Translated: CASSKAGREDTGANVLTF.

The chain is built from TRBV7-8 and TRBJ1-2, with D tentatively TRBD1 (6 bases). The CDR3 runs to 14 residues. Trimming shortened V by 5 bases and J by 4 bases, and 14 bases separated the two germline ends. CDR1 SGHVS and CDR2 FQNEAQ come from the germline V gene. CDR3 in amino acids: CASSTSGAVYGYTF. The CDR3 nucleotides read TGTGCCAGCAGCACCTCAGGGGCTGTCTATGGCTACACCTTC.

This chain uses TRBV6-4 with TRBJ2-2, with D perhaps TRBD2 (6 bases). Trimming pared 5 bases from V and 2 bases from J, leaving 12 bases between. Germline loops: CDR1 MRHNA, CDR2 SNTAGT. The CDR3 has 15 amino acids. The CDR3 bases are TGTGCCAGCAGTCACGGAGGGGTAAACACCGGGGAGCTGTTTTTT. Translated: CASSHGGVNTGELFF.

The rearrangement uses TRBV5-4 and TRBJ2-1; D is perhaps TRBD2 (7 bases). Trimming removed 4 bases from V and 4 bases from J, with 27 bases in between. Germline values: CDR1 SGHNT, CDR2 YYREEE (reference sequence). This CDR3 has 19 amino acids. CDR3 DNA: TGTGCCAGCAGCCCGGGAGGCCAGGGGACACACAGAGGGTACAATGAGCAGTTCTTC. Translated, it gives CASSPGGQGTHRGYNEQFF. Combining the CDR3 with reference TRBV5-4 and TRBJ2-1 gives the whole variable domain ETGVTQSPTHLIKTRGQQVTLRCSSQSGHNTVSWYQQALGQGPQFIFQYYREEENGRGNFPPRFSGLQFPNYSSELNVNALELDDSALYLCASSPGGQGTHRGYNEQFFGPGTRLTVL.

The CDR3 coding sequence is TGTGCCAGTAGTTCCTCTCACAGGGTTCCCTCTGGAAACACCATATATTTT. Amino acids: CASSSSHRVPSGNTIYF. The chain has TRBV19 and TRBJ1-3; D possibly corresponds to TRBD1 (6 bases). Deletions cut 5 bases from V and 0 bases from J, with 17 bases between. Germline lookup yields CDR1 LNHDA and CDR2 SQIVND (reference sequence). The CDR3 covers 17 residues. Looking up the rest from reference TRBV19 and TRBJ1-3 gives the full variable domain: DGGITQSPKYLFRKEGQNVTLSCEQNLNHDAMYWYRQDPGQGLRLIYYSQIVNDFQKGDIAEGYSVSREKKESFPLTVTSAQKNPTAFYLCASSSSHRVPSGNTIYFGEGSWLTVV.

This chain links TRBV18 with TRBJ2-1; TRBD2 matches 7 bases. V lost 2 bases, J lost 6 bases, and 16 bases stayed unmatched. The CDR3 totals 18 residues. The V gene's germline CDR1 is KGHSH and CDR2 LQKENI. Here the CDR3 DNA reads TGTGCCAGCTCACCATCTACGCTACTGGCGGGAGAAGTCAATGAGCAGTTCTTC. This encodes CASSPSTLLAGEVNEQFF. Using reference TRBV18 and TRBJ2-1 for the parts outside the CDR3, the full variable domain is NAGVMQNPRHLVRRRGQEARLRCSPMKGHSHVYWYRQLPEEGLKFMVYLQKENIIDESGMPKERFSAEFPKEGPSILRIQQVVRGDSAAYFCASSPSTLLAGEVNEQFFGPGTRLTVL.

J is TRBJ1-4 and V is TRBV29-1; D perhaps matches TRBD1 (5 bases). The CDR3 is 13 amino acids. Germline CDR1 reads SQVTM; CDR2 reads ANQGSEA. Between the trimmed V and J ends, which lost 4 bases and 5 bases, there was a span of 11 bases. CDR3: CSVGTTVNEKLFF. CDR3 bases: TGCAGCGTTGGGACAACCGTCAATGAAAAACTGTTTTTT. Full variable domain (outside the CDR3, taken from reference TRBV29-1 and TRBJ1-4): SAVISQKPSRDICQRGTSLTIQCQVDSQVTMMFWYRQQPGQSLTLIATANQGSEATYESGFVIDKFPISRPNLTFSTLTVSNMSPEDSSIYLCSVGTTVNEKLFFGSGTQLSVL.

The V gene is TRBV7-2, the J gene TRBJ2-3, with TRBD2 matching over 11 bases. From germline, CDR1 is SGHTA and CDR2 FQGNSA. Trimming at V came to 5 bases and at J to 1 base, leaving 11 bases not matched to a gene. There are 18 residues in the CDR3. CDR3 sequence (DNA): TGTGCCAGCAGCCCAAAGACTAGCGGGATTGGGGGCACAGATACGCAGTATTTT. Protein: CASSPKTSGIGGTDTQYF. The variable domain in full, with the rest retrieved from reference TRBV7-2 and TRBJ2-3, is GAGVSQSPSNKVTEKGKDVELRCDPISGHTALYWYRQSLGQGLEFLIYFQGNSAPDKSGLPSDRFSAERTGGSVSTLTIQRTQQEDSAVYLCASSPKTSGIGGTDTQYFGPGTRLTVL.

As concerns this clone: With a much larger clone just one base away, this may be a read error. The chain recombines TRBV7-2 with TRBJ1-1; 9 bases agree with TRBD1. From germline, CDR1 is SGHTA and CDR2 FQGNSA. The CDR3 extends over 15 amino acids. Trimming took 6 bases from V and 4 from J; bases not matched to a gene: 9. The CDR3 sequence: CASSPTGGAGTEAFF. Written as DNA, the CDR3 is TGTGCCAGCAGTCCTACAGGGGGCGCAGGCACTGAAGCTTTCTTT.

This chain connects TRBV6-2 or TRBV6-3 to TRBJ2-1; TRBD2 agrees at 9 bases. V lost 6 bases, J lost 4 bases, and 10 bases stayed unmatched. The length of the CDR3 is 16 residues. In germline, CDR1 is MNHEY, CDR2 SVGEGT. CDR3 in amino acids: CASSPPTSGRYNEQFF. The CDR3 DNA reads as TGTGCCAGCAGCCCACCTACTAGCGGGCGGTACAATGAGCAGTTCTTC.

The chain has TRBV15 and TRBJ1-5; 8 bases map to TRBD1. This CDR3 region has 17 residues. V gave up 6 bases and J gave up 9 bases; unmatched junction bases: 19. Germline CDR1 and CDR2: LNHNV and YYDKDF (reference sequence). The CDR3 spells CATRPTGGGNRLRPQHF. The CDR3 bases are TGTGCCACCAGGCCAACAGGGGGAGGTAACAGGCTTCGGCCCCAGCATTTT. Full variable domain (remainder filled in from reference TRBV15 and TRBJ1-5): DAMVIQNPRYQVTQFGKPVTLSCSQTLNHNVMYWYQQKSSQAPKLLFHYYDKDFNNEADTPDNFQSRRPNTSFCFLDIRSPGLGDTAMYLCATRPTGGGNRLRPQHFGDGTRLSIL.

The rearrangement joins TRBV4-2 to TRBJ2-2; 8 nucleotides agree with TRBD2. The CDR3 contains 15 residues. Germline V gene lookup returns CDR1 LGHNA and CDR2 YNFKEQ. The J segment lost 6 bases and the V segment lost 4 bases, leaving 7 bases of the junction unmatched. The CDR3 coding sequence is TGTGCCAGCAGCCCCCTATGGACTAGCCCCGGGGAGCTGTTTTTT. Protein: CASSPLWTSPGELFF.

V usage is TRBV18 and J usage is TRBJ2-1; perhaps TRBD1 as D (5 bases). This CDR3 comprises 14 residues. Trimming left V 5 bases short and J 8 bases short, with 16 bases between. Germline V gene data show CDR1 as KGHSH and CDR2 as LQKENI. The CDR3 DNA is TGTGCCAGCTCAGCAGGGCTCAACTTTCATGAGCAGTTCTTC. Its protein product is CASSAGLNFHEQFF.

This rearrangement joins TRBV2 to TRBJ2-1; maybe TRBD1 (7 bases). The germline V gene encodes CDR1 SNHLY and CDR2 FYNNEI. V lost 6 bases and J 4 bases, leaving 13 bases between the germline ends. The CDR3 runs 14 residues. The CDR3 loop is CASRSQGGYNEQFF. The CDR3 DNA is TGTGCCAGCAGATCCCAGGGGGGATACAATGAGCAGTTCTTC.

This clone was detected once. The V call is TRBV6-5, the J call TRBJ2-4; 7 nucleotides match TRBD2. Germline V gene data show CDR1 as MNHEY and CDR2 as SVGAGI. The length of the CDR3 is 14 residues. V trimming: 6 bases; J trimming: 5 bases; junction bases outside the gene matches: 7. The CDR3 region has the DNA TGTGCCAGCAGCCTGAGACTAGCTCAAAACATTCAGTACTTC. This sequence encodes CASSLRLAQNIQYF.

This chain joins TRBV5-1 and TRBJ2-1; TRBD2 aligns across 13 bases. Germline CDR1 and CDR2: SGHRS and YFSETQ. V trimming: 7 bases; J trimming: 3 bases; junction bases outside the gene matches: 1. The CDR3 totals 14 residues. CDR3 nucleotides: TGCGCCAGCGGGACTAGCGGGATCTACAATGAGCAGTTCTTC. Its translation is CASGTSGIYNEQFF.

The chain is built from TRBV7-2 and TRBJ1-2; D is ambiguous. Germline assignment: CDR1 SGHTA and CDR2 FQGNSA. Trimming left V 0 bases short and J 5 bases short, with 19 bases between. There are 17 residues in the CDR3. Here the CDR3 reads CASSLAAAGSSVYGYTF. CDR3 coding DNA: TGTGCCAGCAGCTTAGCGGCAGCGGGATCTTCGGTGTATGGCTACACCTTC.